These T cell receptor beta chains were read from a single sample in a study of cytomegalovirus exposure and HLA in healthy donors. Generated by immunoSEQ multiplex PCR, the TCRdb table keeps only in-frame clones and is missing some. The sample has about 99,000 clones; around four fifths are singletons. Sequencing was performed on PBMCs. The origin of the receptors is a woman aged 40-49 years in good health and CMV-seronegative. Each CDR3 is given with its conserved first and last residue. The order of the fields is J gene, D gene, clone size, V gene, CDR3 protein, CDR3 DNA. The D gene is left open where the match is weak. Not every row has a clone size; where given, it reads once, few, many or a size class.

>TRBJ2-3|TRBD2|-|TRBV7-2
CASSRTGTSGTDTQYF
TGTGCCAGCAGCCGAACCGGGACTAGCGGGACAGATACGCAGTATTTT
>TRBJ2-7|-|-|TRBV9
CASSVRTGGPYEQYF
TGTGCCAGCAGCGTAAGGACTGGTGGACCCTACGAGCAGTACTTC
>TRBJ1-6|TRBD1|-|TRBV25-1
CASSDSTGVNSPLHF
TGTGCCAGCAGTGACTCCACAGGGGTCAATTCACCCCTCCACTTT
>TRBJ2-7|TRBD2|few|TRBV18
CASSPNRGGFYEQYF
TGTGCCAGCTCACCGAATCGGGGAGGGTTCTACGAGCAGTACTTC
>TRBJ2-7|-|-|TRBV28
CASTPGGRVAYEQYF
TGTGCCAGCACCCCCGGGGGTAGGGTGGCCTACGAGCAGTACTTC
>TRBJ1-4|-|-|TRBV5-5
CASSLSEAEFEKLFF
TGTGCCAGCAGCCTTTCCGAGGCAGAATTTGAAAAACTGTTTTTT
>TRBJ2-5|TRBD2|-|TRBV5-1
CASSWDRKGTSGDGRRGTQYF
TGCGCCAGCAGCTGGGACAGGAAAGGGACTAGCGGGGATGGAAGGAGGGGGACCCAGTACTTC
>TRBJ2-7|TRBD2|-|TRBV28
CASSTLREGRDEQYF
TGTGCCAGCAGTACCCTCCGGGAGGGCCGGGACGAGCAGTACTTC
>TRBJ2-7|-|-|TRBV28
CASLKRSPYEQYF
TGTGCCAGCCTGAAGAGGTCCCCCTACGAGCAGTACTTC
>TRBJ2-7|-|-|TRBV28
CASSEIEREQYF
TGTGCCAGCAGTGAGATTGAGCGCGAGCAGTACTTC
>TRBJ2-7|TRBD1|-|TRBV19
CASSIPPGGEQYF
TGTGCCAGTAGTATACCTCCAGGGGGCGAGCAGTACTTC
>TRBJ1-2|-|-|TRBV6-5
CASSYEGTPTYGYTF
TGTGCCAGCAGTTACGAGGGGACACCTACTTATGGCTACACCTTC
>TRBJ2-6|TRBD1|once|TRBV28
CASSPRTGVASGTNVLTF
TGTGCCAGCAGTCCACGGACAGGGGTCGCCTCTGGGACCAACGTCCTGACTTTC
>TRBJ2-3|-|-|TRBV19
CASGAWRADTQYF
TGTGCCAGTGGGGCCTGGAGAGCGGATACGCAGTATTTT
>TRBJ2-5|-|few|TRBV9
CASSASRRSETQYF
TGTGCCAGCAGCGCCTCTCGGCGGTCGGAGACCCAGTACTTC